A single sample gave rise to the 21 T cell receptor beta chains below, sequenced in a study of tumor-infiltrating lymphocytes in primary liver carcinoma. Reverse transcription of 500 to 650 ng total RNA with a constant-region primer produced TCR beta cDNA. Slightly modified ARM-PCR with three nested multiplex PCR rounds yielded TCR beta libraries. With TRBV1-TRBV30 forward primers and a C-beta reverse primer, the first two PCR rounds were run for 10 to 11 cycles each. One entry per CDR3 protein, called by TCRdb with MiXCR from the multiplex PCR reads. Of about 310,000 distinct CDR3 sequences in the sample, around three fifths were seen once. Unsorted whole blood yielded blood RNA, and germline DNA was extracted as well. The sequencing input was peripheral blood. Source of these receptors: a woman aged 25 to 39 with primary liver carcinoma and hepatitis B virus infection.

This chain uses TRBV2 with TRBJ2-4, with D possibly matching TRBD1 (6 bases). The V end lost 6 bases, the J end lost 9 bases, and 15 bases lay between the germline ends. Germline V CDR1 and CDR2: SNHLY, FYNNEI. The CDR3 extends over 13 amino acids. This CDR3 is CASSGQMGAIQYF. In DNA, the CDR3 is TGTGCCAGCAGCGGCCAAATGGGGGCCATTCAGTACTTC.

This sequence joins TRBV14 and TRBJ2-1; 12 nucleotides align to TRBD1. The CDR3 totals 16 residues. The V segment lost 3 bases and the J segment 10 bases; nucleotides outside the gene matches: 10. Germline loops: CDR1 SGHDN, CDR2 FVKESK. CDR3 protein: CASSHAGTGGLGEQFF. CDR3 bases: TGTGCCAGCAGCCATGCCGGGACAGGGGGCCTGGGGGAGCAGTTCTTC. Drawing the rest from reference TRBV14 and TRBJ2-1, the complete variable domain is EAGVTQFPSHSVIEKGQTVTLRCDPISGHDNLYWYRRVMGKEIKFLLHFVKESKQDESGMPNNRFLAERTGGTYSTLKVQPAELEDSGVYFCASSHAGTGGLGEQFFGPGTRLTVL.

This clonotype has just a few counts. The genes are TRBV12-3 or TRBV12-4 and TRBJ1-1; D perhaps matches TRBD1 (5 bases). The CDR3 is 15 residues long. V was pared by 4 bases and J by 2 bases, with 14 bases between. CDR3 loop: CASSSFRTLNTEAFF. CDR3 DNA: TGTGCCAGCAGTTCGTTTCGGACACTAAACACTGAAGCTTTCTTT.

The V gene is TRBV12-3 or TRBV12-4, the J gene TRBJ1-1; D call uncertain. The V gene lost 5 bases and the J gene lost 4 bases, with 14 bases spanning the gap. This CDR3 has 14 residues. The CDR3 nucleotides read TGTGCCAGCAGTCCGGGATCAGGAAGCACTGAAGCTTTCTTT. Amino acid sequence: CASSPGSGSTEAFF.

V usage is TRBV15 and J usage is TRBJ2-7; D is uncertain. The CDR3 has 15 amino acids. The ends were cut back, 0 bases at V and 7 bases at J, with 16 bases in the middle. From germline, CDR1 is LNHNV and CDR2 YYDKDF (reference sequence). The CDR3 nucleotides read TGTGCCACCAGCAGAGACCACCTCATATCCATAGAGCAGTACTTC. Protein product: CATSRDHLISIEQYF. Together with reference TRBV15 and TRBJ2-7, the CDR3 gives the full variable domain: DAMVIQNPRYQVTQFGKPVTLSCSQTLNHNVMYWYQQKSSQAPKLLFHYYDKDFNNEADTPDNFQSRRPNTSFCFLDIRSPGLGDTAMYLCATSRDHLISIEQYFGPGTRLTVT.

Remarks on this clonotype: A read error may account for a junction end that differs from germline. The V call is TRBV6-5, the J call TRBJ2-3, with 9 bases lining up with TRBD1. This CDR3 is built from 16 residues. Germline CDR1 reads MNHEY; CDR2 reads SVGAGI. The CDR3 here is CAGSNTGTGNTDTQYF. In DNA form, the CDR3 reads TGTGCCGGCAGTAACACCGGGACAGGGAACACAGATACGCAGTATTTT.

The V and J genes are TRBV30 and TRBJ1-1; TRBD1 agrees at 7 bases. The CDR3 consists of 12 residues. Germline values: CDR1 GTSNPN, CDR2 SVGIG (reference sequence). The V and J ends lost 7 bases and 7 bases, in that order; junction bases with no gene match: 9. The CDR3 region has the DNA TGTGCCTACCGGGACAGACCGATTGAAGCTTTCTTT. This gives the protein CAYRDRPIEAFF.

The V call is TRBV5-1, the J call TRBJ2-3; tentative D call: TRBD2 (6 bases). Per the germline V gene, CDR1 is SGHRS and CDR2 is YFSETQ. Trimming cost V 6 bases and J 0 bases, with 11 bases left between them. The CDR3 runs to 14 residues. The CDR3, as DNA: TGCGCCAGCACCGGGAGATCTAGCACAGATACGCAGTATTTT. The encoded protein is CASTGRSSTDTQYF.

Details on this clonotype: A much larger clone lies one base from this, so it may be a read error. In nucleotides, the CDR3 is TGCGGCGTCGCCGGGGAGGCCTACGAGCAGTACTTC. Its protein product is CGVAGEAYEQYF. The genes are TRBV29-1 and TRBJ2-7; TRBD2 might be the D (6 bases). The CDR3 has 12 amino acids. The germline CDR1 and CDR2 sequences are SQVTM and ANQGSEA.

In the case of this clonotype: Given a much more abundant clone one base away, this may be a read error. This chain links TRBV12-3 or TRBV12-4 with TRBJ2-1; TRBD1 matches at 7 bases. The CDR3 has 15 residues. The V and J ends lost 6 bases and 5 bases, in that order; junction bases with no gene match: 10. CDR3 in DNA: TGTGCCAGCAGGAGAGACAGGGTAACACACAATGAGCAGTTCTTC. This gives the protein CASRRDRVTHNEQFF.

Worth noting for this clonotype: It may be a read error: a sequence one base away is much more abundant. The rearrangement joins TRBV12-3 or TRBV12-4 to TRBJ2-1; 7 nucleotides match TRBD1. The CDR3 consists of 15 residues. CDR3 loop: CASSSSDRANNEHFF. The CDR3 DNA sequence: TGTGCCAGCAGCTCCTCCGACAGGGCCAACAATGAGCACTTCTTC.

About this clonotype: A junction boundary mismatches the germline segment, possibly from a read error. The chain joins TRBV29-1 to TRBJ2-1; TRBD2 agrees at 7 bases. The CDR3 covers 14 residues. Germline CDR1 and CDR2: SQVTM and ANQGSEA. Here the CDR3 DNA reads TGCAACGTTGACCTAGCGGAAGGGCCGGGTAAGCAGTTCTTC. Protein sequence: CNVDLAEGPGKQFF.

Regarding this clonotype: Given a much more abundant clone one base away, this may be a read error. The chain is built from TRBV4-2 and TRBJ2-1; TRBD2 is a possible D gene (5 bases). Germline V gene sequence: CDR1 LGHNA, CDR2 YNFKEQ. This CDR3 comprises 15 residues. V lost 0 bases and J lost 8, with 14 bases in between. The CDR3 here is CASSQDPAWRDEQFF. The CDR3 DNA reads as TGTGCCAGCAGCCAAGACCCAGCCTGGCGGGATGAGCAGTTCTTC.

Details on this clonotype: Since a much larger clone is just one base distant, this may be a read error. The chain carries TRBV6-2 or TRBV6-3 and TRBJ1-3, with a tentative D call TRBD1 (5 bases). The CDR3 has 16 residues. V shed 2 bases and J shed 2 bases, with 13 bases lying between them. Looked up from germline, CDR1 is MNHEY and CDR2 is SVGEGT. The CDR3 nucleotides are TGTGCCAGCAGTTACATGGGACCCCGAACTGGAAACACCATATATTTT. Amino acids: CASSYMGPRTGNTIYF.

This rearrangement joins TRBV6-2 or TRBV6-3 to TRBJ1-1; TRBD1 agrees at 7 bases. The CDR3 extends over 15 amino acids. Germline V gene lookup returns CDR1 MNHEY and CDR2 SVGEGT. V lost 7 bases and J lost 8; bases outside the gene matches: 16. CDR3 amino acids: CASNSGNRGHLEAFF. As DNA, the CDR3 is TGTGCCAGCAACTCAGGAAACAGGGGCCATCTAGAAGCTTTCTTT.

This clonotype was recorded many times. The gene calls are TRBV7-8 and TRBJ2-1; D ambiguous. V was shortened by 1 base and J by 9 bases, with 7 bases between the two germline ends. This CDR3 is 12 amino acids long. Per the germline V gene, CDR1 is SGHVS and CDR2 is FQNEAQ. In nucleotides, the CDR3 is TGTGCCAGCAGCTTAGAACCTATTGAGCAGTTCTTC. This sequence encodes CASSLEPIEQFF.

This chain joins TRBV12-3 or TRBV12-4 and TRBJ2-5; 7 bases map to TRBD2. Germline trimming cut 5 bases from V and 0 bases from J; bases unmatched to any gene: 9. This CDR3 comprises 16 residues. In DNA form, the CDR3 reads TGTGCCAGCAGTCCGACCGTGGGGGGGAACCAAGAGACCCAGTACTTC. As protein: CASSPTVGGNQETQYF.

In its sample, this clonotype was seen a few times. The rearrangement links TRBV11-2 to TRBJ2-2; TRBD1 is a possible D gene (7 bases). Germline V lookup: CDR1 SGHAT, CDR2 FQNNGV. CDR3 length: 17 residues. V lost 5 bases and J lost 5, with 21 bases in between. This CDR3 reads CASSPGAGGGGTGELFF. The CDR3, as DNA: TGTGCCAGCAGCCCGGGAGCAGGGGGAGGTGGGACCGGGGAGCTGTTTTTT.

This clonotype was counted many times. V gene TRBV11-2 combines with J gene TRBJ2-1; D is possibly TRBD1 (5 bases). V shed 5 bases and J shed 3 bases, with 17 bases lying between them. This CDR3 contains 16 residues. The germline gives CDR1 SGHAT, CDR2 FQNNGV. The CDR3 region has the DNA TGTGCCAGCAGCATAGGGGTCGCCCGGGTCTACAATGAGCAGTTCTTC. Its protein is CASSIGVARVYNEQFF.

V and J are TRBV6-2 or TRBV6-3 and TRBJ1-2; TRBD1 aligns across 9 bases. This CDR3 has 14 residues. Germline CDR1 and CDR2: MNHEY and SVGEGT. V was clipped by 7 bases and J by 4 bases; unmatched bases: 7. CDR3 DNA sequence: TGTGCCAGCATTGGGACAGGGAAATTCTATGGCTACACCTTC. This encodes CASIGTGKFYGYTF.

The DNA for the CDR3 is TGTATCAGCAGTTTCTTGGGACCTCCTAGCACAGATACGCAGTATTTT. Translating gives CISSFLGPPSTDTQYF. The rearrangement uses TRBV12-3 or TRBV12-4 and TRBJ2-3; D possibly matches TRBD1 or TRBD2 (5 bases each). CDR3 length: 16 amino acids.